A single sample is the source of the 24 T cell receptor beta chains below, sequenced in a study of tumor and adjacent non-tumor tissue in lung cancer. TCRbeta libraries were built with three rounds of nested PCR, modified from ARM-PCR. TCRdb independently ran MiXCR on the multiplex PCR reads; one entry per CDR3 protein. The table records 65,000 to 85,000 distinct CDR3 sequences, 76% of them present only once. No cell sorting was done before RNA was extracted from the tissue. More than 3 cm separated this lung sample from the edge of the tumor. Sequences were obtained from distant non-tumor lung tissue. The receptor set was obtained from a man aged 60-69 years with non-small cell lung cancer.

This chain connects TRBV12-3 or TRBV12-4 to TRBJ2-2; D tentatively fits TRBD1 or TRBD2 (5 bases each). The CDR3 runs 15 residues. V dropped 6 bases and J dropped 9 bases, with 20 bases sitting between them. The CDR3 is CASRPGIGETWELFF. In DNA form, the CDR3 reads TGTGCCAGCAGACCGGGGATAGGGGAGACCTGGGAGCTGTTTTTT.

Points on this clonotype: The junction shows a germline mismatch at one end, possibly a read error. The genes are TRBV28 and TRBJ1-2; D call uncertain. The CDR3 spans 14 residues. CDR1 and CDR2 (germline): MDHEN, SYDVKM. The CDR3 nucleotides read TGTGCCAGCAGTCCACTAGGGTCCAAAAATTGCTACACATTC. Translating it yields CASSPLGSKNCYTF.

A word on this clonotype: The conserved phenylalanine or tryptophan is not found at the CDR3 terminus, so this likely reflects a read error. The CDR3 DNA follows: TGTGCAAGTGGTTTGGACACCTTACGGGAGCAGTACTAC. Amino acids: CASGLDTLREQYY. The V call is TRBV12-5, the J call TRBJ2-7; D might be TRBD1 (5 bases). CDR3 length equals 13 residues. Per the germline V gene, CDR1 is LGHNT and CDR2 is FRNRAP.

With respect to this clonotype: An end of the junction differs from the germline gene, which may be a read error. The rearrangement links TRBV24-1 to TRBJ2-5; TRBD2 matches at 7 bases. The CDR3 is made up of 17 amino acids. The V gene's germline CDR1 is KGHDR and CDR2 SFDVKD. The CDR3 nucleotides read TGTGCCACCAATGATAGACAAACCGAGACTAGCCTCGGGACCCAGTACTTC. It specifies CATNDRQTETSLGTQYF.

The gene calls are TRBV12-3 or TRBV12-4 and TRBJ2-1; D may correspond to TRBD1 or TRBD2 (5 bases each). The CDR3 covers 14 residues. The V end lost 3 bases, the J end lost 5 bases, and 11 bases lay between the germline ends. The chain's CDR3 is CASSFPRDHNEQFF. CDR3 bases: TGTGCCAGCAGTTTCCCTCGGGACCACAATGAGCAGTTCTTC.

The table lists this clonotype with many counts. The CDR3 DNA follows: TGTGCCAGCAGCCCCGACAGCGGTGAGCAGTACTTC. Translation gives CASSPDSGEQYF. The chain carries TRBV2 and TRBJ2-7; possibly TRBD1 or TRBD2 for D (5 bases each). The V end was cut by 6 bases, the J end by 7 bases, with 13 bases between. CDR1 is SNHLY, CDR2 FYNNEI, per germline. The CDR3 is 12 amino acids.

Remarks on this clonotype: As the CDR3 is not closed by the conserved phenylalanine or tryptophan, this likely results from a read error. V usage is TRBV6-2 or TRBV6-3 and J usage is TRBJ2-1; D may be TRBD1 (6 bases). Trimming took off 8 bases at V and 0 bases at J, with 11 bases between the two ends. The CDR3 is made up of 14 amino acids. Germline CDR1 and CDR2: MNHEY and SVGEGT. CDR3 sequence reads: CASCTQGSYNEQFS. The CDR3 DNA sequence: TGTGCCAGCTGTACACAGGGCTCCTACAATGAGCAGTTCTCC.

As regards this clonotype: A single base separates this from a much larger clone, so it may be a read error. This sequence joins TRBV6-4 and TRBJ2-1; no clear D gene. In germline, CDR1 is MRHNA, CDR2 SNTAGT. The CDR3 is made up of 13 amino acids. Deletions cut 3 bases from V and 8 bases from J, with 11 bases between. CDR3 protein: CASSESSNHEQFF. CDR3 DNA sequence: TGTGCCAGCAGTGAGTCCTCTAATCATGAGCAGTTCTTC.

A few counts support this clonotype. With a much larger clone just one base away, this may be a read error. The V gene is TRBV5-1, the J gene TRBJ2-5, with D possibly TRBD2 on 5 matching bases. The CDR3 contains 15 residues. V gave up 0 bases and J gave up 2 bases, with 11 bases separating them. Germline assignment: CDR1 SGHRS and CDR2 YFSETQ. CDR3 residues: CASSLAGIPQETQYF. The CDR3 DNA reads TGCGCCAGCAGCTTGGCCGGGATTCCTCAAGAGACCCAGTACTTC.

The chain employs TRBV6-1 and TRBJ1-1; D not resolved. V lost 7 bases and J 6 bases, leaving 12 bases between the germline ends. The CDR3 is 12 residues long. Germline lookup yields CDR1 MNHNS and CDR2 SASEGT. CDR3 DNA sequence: TGTGCCAGCAAGCAAGGGAGGGCTGAAGCTTTCTTT. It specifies CASKQGRAEAFF.

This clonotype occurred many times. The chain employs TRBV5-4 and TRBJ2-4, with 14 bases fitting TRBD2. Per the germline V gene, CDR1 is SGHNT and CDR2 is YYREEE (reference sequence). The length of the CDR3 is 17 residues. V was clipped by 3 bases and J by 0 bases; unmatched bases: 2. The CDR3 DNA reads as TGTGCCAGCAGCTGGGGGACTAGCGGGGGAGCCAAAAACATTCAGTACTTC. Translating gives CASSWGTSGGAKNIQYF.

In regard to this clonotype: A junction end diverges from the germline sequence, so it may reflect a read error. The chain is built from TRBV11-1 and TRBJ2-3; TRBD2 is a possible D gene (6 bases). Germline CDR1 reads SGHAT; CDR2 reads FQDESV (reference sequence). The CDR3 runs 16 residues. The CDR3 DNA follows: TGTGCTAGCGGCCCAGCCCCCGGGATGAACACAGATATGCAGTATTTT. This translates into CASGPAPGMNTDMQYF. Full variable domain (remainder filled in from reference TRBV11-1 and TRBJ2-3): EAEVAQSPRYKITEKSQAVAFWCDPISGHATLYWYRQILGQGPELLVQFQDESVVDDSQLPKDRFSAERLKGVDSTLKIQPAELGDSAMYLCASGPAPGMNTDMQYFGPGTRLTVL.

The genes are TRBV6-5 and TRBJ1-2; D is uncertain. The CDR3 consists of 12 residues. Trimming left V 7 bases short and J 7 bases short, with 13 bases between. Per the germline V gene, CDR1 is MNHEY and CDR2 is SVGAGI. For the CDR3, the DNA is TGTGCCAGCATGTCCGAGGCGTGTGGCTACACCTTC. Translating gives CASMSEACGYTF.

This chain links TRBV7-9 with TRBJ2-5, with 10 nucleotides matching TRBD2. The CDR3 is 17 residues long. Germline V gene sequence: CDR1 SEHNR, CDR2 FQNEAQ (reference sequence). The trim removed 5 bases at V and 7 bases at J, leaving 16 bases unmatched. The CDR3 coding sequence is TGTGCCAGCAGCCTTTCGAGCGGGAGGGCCCTGGGGGGGACCCAGTACTTC. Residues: CASSLSSGRALGGTQYF.

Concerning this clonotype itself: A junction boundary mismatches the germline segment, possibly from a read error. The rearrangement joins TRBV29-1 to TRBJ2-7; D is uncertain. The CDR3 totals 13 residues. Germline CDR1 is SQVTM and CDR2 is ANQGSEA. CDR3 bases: TGCAGCGTTGAAGGGTACGGAACCTACGAGCAATACTTC. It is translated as CSVEGYGTYEQYF.

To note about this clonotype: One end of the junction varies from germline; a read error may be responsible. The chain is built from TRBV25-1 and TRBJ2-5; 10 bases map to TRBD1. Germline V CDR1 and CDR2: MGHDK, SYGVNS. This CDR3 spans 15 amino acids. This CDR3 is CASSGQGGSLDTQYF. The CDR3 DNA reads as TGTGCAAGCAGTGGACAGGGGGGGAGCTTAGATACCCAGTATTTC.

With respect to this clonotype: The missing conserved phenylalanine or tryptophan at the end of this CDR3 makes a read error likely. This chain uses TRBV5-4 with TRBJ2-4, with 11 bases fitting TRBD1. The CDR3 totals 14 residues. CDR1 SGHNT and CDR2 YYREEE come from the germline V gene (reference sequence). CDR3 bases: TGTGCCAACAGCTTGGCCGGGACAGGGGGCATTCAGTACTTA. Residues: CANSLAGTGGIQYL.

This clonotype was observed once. CDR3 DNA sequence: TGTGCCTGTAGTTTAGGGACTAGCAGACTCACAGATACGCAGTATTTT. It yields the protein CACSLGTSRLTDTQYF. This chain links TRBV5-4 with TRBJ2-3; TRBD2 matches 9 bases. The V segment lost 10 bases and the J segment 2 bases; nucleotides outside the gene matches: 14. Per germline, CDR1 SGHNT and CDR2 YYREEE (reference sequence). The CDR3 is made up of 16 amino acids.

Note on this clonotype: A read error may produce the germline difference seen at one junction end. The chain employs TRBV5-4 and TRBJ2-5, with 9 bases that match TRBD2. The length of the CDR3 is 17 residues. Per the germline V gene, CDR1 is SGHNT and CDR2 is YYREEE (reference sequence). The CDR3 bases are TGTACCAGCAGCCCAATCTGGACTAGCGACCGACAAGAGACCCAGTATTTC. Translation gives CTSSPIWTSDRQETQYF. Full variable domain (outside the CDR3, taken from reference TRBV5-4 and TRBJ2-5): ETGVTQSPTHLIKTRGQQVTLRCSSQSGHNTVSWYQQALGQGPQFIFQYYREEENGRGNFPPRFSGLQFPNYSSELNVNALELDDSALYLCTSSPIWTSDRQETQYFGPGTRLLVL.

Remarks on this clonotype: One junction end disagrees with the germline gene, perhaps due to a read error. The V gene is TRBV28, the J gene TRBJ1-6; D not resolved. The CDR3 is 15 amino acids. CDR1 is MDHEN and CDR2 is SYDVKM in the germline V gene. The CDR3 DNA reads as TGTACCAGCTCTTCTGGACCGCCTAATAATTCACCCCTCCACTTT. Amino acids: CTSSSGPPNNSPLHF.

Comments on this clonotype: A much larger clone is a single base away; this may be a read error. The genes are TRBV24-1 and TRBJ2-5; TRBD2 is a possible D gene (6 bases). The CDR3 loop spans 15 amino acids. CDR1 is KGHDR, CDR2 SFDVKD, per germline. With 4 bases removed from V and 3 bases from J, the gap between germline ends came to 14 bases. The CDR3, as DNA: TGTGCCACCAGTGAACTGAGGGGCGGGGAAGAGACCCAGTACTTC. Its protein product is CATSELRGGEETQYF.

The CDR3 sequence: CASSLPRDPGYEQYF. The CDR3 nucleotides are TGTGCCAGCAGCTTACCTCGGGACCCGGGCTACGAGCAGTACTTC. This chain connects TRBV7-9 to TRBJ2-7; D may be TRBD1 or TRBD2 (5 bases each). Trimming stripped 2 bases from V and 3 bases from J, with 14 bases between. Germline values: CDR1 SEHNR, CDR2 FQNEAQ (reference sequence). The CDR3 has 15 amino acids.

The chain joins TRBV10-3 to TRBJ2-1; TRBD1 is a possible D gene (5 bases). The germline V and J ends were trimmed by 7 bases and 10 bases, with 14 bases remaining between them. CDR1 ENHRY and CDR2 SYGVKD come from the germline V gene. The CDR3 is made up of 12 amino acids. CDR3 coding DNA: TGTGCCATCACTTTTGGGGCTGGGGAGCAGTTCTTC. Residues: CAITFGAGEQFF.

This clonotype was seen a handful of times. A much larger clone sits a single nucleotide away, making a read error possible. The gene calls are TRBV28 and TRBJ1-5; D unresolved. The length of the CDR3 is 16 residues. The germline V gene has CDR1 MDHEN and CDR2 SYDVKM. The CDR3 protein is CASSTRSGDGNQPHHF. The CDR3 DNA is TGTGCCAGCAGTACGCGGAGCGGTGATGGCAATCAGCCCCATCATTTT.